This TCR beta chain comes out of a study of blood T cells in healthy people across ages. Regarding the study as a whole: TCR beta diversity, measured per million T cells, fell in a roughly linear way with age. When one million T cells were used, diversity estimates were thought to be underestimates. Correlation between TCR beta diversity and naive T cell percentage was strong. In long-lived donors, naive CD4+ cell counts and diversity exceeded those of aged donors.

Then a second PCR, running about 6 to 12 cycles, was carried out with a sample-barcoded 5' primer and a J-beta primer mix. TCRdb re-called the 5' RACE reads through MiXCR, storing one row per CDR3 protein. The table includes hundreds of thousands of distinct CDR3 sequences, roughly 30% detected once. Trimming took 1 base from V and 13 from J, leaving 11 bases between them. This CDR3 comprises 12 residues. CDR1 and CDR2 from the germline V gene are SGHAT and FQNNGV. This clonotype was detected once. Its antigen is still unknown. The sequence derives from a woman of 80 years or more in good health. The V gene is TRBV11-2, the J gene TRBJ2-1; D is unresolved. The sequencing input was blood. The CDR3 DNA is TGTGCCAGCAGCTTAGGGTCAGTACTACAGTTCTTC. Amino acid sequence: CASSLGSVLQFF.